This passage covers 5 T cell receptor beta chains from one sample sequenced in a study of read filtering for tumor transcriptome and immune sequencing. From around 440 ng of RNA, a library with molecular barcoded alpha/delta and beta/gamma adaptors was made. TCRdb fed the reads into MiXCR, producing one record per CDR3 protein. In the table there are 19,000 or so distinct CDR3 sequences, roughly a fifth of which are singletons. The source material was a population of CD138-negative cells sorted from bone marrow. The receptors were sampled from a donor at least 40 years old with multiple myeloma.

This clonotype was detected only a few times. The rearrangement uses TRBV29-1 and TRBJ2-7; TRBD1 matches 7 bases. Germline values: CDR1 SQVTM, CDR2 ANQGSEA. J was trimmed by 4 bases and V by 2 bases; bases with no gene match: 5. The CDR3 runs to 13 residues. In DNA form, the CDR3 reads TGCAGCGTTGAAACAGGGGAAGGGTACGAGCAGTACTTC. Its protein product is CSVETGEGYEQYF.

Note on this clonotype: A much larger clone lies a single base off, so this may be a read error. This chain uses TRBV7-9 with TRBJ1-2, with 10 bases aligning to TRBD1. The CDR3 totals 13 residues. In germline, CDR1 is SEHNR, CDR2 FQNEAQ (reference sequence). The chain's CDR3 is CASSTGQGTGCTF. The CDR3, as DNA: TGTGCCAGCAGCACGGGACAGGGGACTGGCTGCACCTTC.

The sample holds many counts of this clonotype. The rearrangement links TRBV12-3 or TRBV12-4 to TRBJ2-1; the D gene is possibly TRBD2 (5 bases). CDR3 length: 12 residues. V was trimmed by 5 bases and J by 4 bases, leaving 6 bases between them. For the CDR3, the DNA is TGTGCCAGCAGTCGGGGTTACAATGAGCAGTTCTTC. It encodes CASSRGYNEQFF.

This clonotype was observed many times. The rearrangement links TRBV7-9 to TRBJ2-2, with D uncertain. V was trimmed by 8 bases and J by 1 base, leaving 11 bases between them. This CDR3 is 14 amino acids long. Germline CDR1 SEHNR, CDR2 FQNEAQ (reference sequence). In DNA form, the CDR3 reads TGTGCCAGCCGGACGGACGGGAACACCGGGGAGCTGTTTTTT. Residues: CASRTDGNTGELFF.

This clonotype has a handful of counts. The chain employs TRBV29-1 and TRBJ2-5, with TRBD1 matching 7 bases. The germline CDR1 and CDR2 sequences are SQVTM and ANQGSEA. Losses at the gene ends were 5 bases for V and 4 bases for J; bases not matched to a gene: 4. The CDR3 is 12 amino acids. The CDR3 bases are TGCAGCGTTATGACAGGGTTAGAGACCCAGTACTTC. Amino acid sequence: CSVMTGLETQYF.